This TCR beta chain emerged from a study of blood T cell repertoires in COVID-19. Profiling relied on immunoSEQ multiplex PCR, and the TCRdb table lists in-frame clones only, not all of them. The data show about 240,000 clones, 75% to 90% seen once. Trimming cost V 4 bases and J 1 base; bases outside gene matches: 7. This CDR3 region has 17 residues. The V gene's germline CDR1 is MNHNS and CDR2 SASEGT. The sequenced sample was peripheral blood. This receptor was obtained from a woman aged 60-70 years with active or convalescent COVID-19. The gene calls are TRBV6-1 and TRBJ2-3, with 11 nucleotides matching TRBD1. CDR3 nucleotide sequence: TGTGCCAGCAGTGTCCTTCGGACAGGGGGCGGCACAGATACGCAGTATTTT. This translates into CASSVLRTGGGTDTQYF.